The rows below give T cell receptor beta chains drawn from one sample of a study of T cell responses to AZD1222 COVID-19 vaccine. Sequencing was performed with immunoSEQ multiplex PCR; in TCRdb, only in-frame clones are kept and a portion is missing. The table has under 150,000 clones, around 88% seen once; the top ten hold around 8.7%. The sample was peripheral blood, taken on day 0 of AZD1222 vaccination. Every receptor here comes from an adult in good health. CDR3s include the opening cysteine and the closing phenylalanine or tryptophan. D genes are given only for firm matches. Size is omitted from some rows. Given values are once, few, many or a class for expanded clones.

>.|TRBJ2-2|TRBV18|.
CASSPPSLGLNTGELFF
TGTGCCAGCTCACCACCGAGCCTAGGTTTAAACACCGGGGAGCTGTTTTTT
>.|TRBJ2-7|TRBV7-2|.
CASSSQGSSYEQYF
TGTGCCAGCAGCTCCCAGGGGAGCTCCTACGAGCAGTACTTC
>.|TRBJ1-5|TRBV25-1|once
CASEPHGNQPQHF
TGTGCCAGCGAACCCCACGGCAATCAGCCCCAGCATTTT
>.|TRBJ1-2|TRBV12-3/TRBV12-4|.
CASTSGNGYTF
TGTGCCAGCACCTCGGGAAATGGCTACACCTTC
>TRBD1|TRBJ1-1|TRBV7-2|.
CASSLEGGQTEAFF
TGTGCCAGCAGCTTAGAAGGGGGCCAGACTGAAGCTTTCTTT
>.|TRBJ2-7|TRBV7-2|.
CASSLNTLSYEQYF
TGTGCCAGCAGCTTAAACACTCTCTCCTACGAGCAGTACTTC
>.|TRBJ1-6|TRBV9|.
CASSVGEVVSPLHF
TGTGCCAGCAGCGTAGGAGAGGTTGTTTCACCCCTCCACTTT
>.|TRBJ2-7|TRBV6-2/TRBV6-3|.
CASSSPYEQYF
TGTGCCAGCAGTTCCCCCTACGAGCAGTACTTC
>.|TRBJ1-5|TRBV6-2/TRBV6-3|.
CASSYAGQYSNQPQHF
TGTGCCAGCAGTTACGCAGGACAATATAGCAATCAGCCCCAGCATTTT
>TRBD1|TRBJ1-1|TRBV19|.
CASSRDSGWNTEAFF
TGTGCCAGTAGTAGGGACAGTGGATGGAACACTGAAGCTTTCTTT
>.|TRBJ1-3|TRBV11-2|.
CASSLGGNTIYF
TGTGCCAGCAGCTTAGGGGGAAACACCATATATTTT
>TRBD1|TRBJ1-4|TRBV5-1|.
CASSPGQGNEKLFF
TGCGCCAGCAGCCCCGGACAGGGGAATGAAAAACTGTTTTTT
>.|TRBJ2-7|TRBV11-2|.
CASSLDGPSYHEQYF
TGTGCCAGCAGCTTAGATGGCCCGTCCTACCACGAGCAGTACTTC
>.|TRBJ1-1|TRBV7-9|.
CASSSGDTLNTEAFF
TGTGCCAGCAGCTCCGGGGACACCTTGAACACTGAAGCTTTCTTT
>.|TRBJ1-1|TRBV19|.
CASISHRGGGTEAFF
TGTGCCAGTATATCTCACCGAGGAGGGGGCACTGAAGCTTTCTTT
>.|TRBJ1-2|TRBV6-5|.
CASSQTLAKIYGYTF
TGTGCCAGCAGTCAGACCTTAGCGAAGATCTATGGCTACACCTTC
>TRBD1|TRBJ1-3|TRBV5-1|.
CASSDPSGGGNTIYF
TGCGCCAGCAGCGATCCATCAGGGGGCGGAAACACCATATATTTT
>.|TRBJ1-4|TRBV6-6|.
CASSSHLTNEKLFF
TGTGCCAGCAGTTCACACCTAACTAATGAAAAACTGTTTTTT
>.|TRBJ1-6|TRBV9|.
CASSPHGAANSPLHF
TGTGCCAGCAGCCCCCATGGGGCAGCTAATTCACCCCTCCACTTT
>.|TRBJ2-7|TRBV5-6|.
CASSLGSGPSYEQYF
TGTGCCAGCAGCTTGGGGTCAGGTCCCTCCTACGAGCAGTACTTC
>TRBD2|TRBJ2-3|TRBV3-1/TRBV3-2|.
CASSQVPGGAIRTDTQYF
TGTGCCAGCAGCCAAGTTCCCGGGGGGGCCATAAGGACAGATACGCAGTATTTT
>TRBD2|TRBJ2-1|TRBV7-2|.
CASRRLAGVLPDEQFF
TGTGCCAGCAGGCGACTAGCGGGAGTTTTACCAGATGAGCAGTTCTTC
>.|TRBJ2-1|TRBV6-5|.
CASSSGYYNEQFF
TGTGCCAGCAGTTCGGGGTACTACAATGAGCAGTTCTTC
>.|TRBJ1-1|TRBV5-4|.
CASSSMKTGPPEAFF
TGTGCCAGCAGCTCGATGAAGACAGGACCCCCTGAAGCTTTCTTT
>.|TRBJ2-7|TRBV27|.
CASSLSSGGLSREQYF
TGTGCCAGCAGTTTATCATCGGGCGGACTCTCGCGCGAGCAGTACTTC
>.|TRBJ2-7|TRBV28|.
CASSLPSTSLLSHYEQYF
TGTGCCAGCAGTTTACCCAGCACCTCCCTCCTAAGCCACTACGAGCAGTACTTC
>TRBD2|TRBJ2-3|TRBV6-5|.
CASSNSLAGAADTQYF
TGTGCCAGCAGTAACTCACTAGCGGGAGCGGCAGATACGCAGTATTTT
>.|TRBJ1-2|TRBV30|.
CAWSTELWYGYTF
TGTGCCTGGAGTACAGAATTGTGGTATGGCTACACCTTC